This T cell receptor beta chain appears in the sequencing data of a study of T cell repertoires in cytomegalovirus infection. As for the study in general: Recently identified HLA-C-restricted CMV epitopes were among the peptides used.

Concerning this clonotype itself: Its specificity is unknown.

This CDR3 region has 15 residues. Germline CDR1 DFQATT, CDR2 SNEGSKA (reference sequence). Trimming cost V 0 bases and J 3 bases; bases outside gene matches: 7. TCRdb redid the calling of the reads with MiXCR, one entry per CDR3 protein. The repertoire consists of 750,000 to 950,000 distinct CDR3 sequences, with 25% to 35% occurring once and the leading ten covering about an eighth. The J gene is TRBJ2-7, the V gene TRBV20-1; 8 bases are shared with TRBD2. This clonotype was obtained from a human donor in good health (CMV status not recorded). Some clones in this sample may be carry-over from other donors' samples. The sample here was cultured CD8+ T cells from PBMCs, taken from culture after CMV antigen stimulation. The CDR3 loop is CSARDRGGGLYEQYF. The CDR3 nucleotides are TGCAGTGCTAGAGATCGGGGGGGGGGCCTCTACGAGCAGTACTTC.